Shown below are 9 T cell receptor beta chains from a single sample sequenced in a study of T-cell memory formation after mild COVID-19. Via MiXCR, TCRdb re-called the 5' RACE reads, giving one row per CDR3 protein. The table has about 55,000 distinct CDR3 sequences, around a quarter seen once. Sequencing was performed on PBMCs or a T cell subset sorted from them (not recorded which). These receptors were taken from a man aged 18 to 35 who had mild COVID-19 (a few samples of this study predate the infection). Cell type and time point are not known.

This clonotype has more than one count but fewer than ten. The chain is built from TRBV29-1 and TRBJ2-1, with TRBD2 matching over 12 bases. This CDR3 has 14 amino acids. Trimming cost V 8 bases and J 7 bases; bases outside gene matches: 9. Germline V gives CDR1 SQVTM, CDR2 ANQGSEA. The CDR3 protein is CSPRLAGAGNEQFF. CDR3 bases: TGCAGCCCTAGACTAGCGGGGGCCGGGAATGAGCAGTTCTTC.

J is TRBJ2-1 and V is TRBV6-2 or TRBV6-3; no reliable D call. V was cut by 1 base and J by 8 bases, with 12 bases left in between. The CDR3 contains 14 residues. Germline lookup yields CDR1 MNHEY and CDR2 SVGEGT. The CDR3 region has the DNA TGTGCCAGCAGTTACTTGGCCCGCCCGGATGAGCAGTTCTTC. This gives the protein CASSYLARPDEQFF.

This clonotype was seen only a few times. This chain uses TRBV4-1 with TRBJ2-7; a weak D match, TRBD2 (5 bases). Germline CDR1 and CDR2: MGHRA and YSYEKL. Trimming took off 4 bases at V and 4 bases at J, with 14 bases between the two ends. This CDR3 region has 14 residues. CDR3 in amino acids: CASSLLGVGYEQYF. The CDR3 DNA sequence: TGCGCCAGCAGCCTCCTCGGGGTGGGGTACGAGCAGTACTTC.

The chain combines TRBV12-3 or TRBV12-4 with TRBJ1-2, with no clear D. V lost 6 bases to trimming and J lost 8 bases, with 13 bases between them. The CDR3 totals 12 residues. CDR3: CASRLELEGYTF. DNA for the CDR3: TGTGCCAGCAGATTGGAACTGGAGGGCTACACCTTC.

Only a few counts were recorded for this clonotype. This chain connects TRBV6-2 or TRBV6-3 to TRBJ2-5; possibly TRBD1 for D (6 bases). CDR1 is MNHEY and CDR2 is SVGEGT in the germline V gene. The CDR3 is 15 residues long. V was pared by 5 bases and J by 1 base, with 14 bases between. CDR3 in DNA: TGTGCCAGCAGTCGAGACAGGACGTTCCAAGAGACCCAGTACTTC. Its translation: CASSRDRTFQETQYF.

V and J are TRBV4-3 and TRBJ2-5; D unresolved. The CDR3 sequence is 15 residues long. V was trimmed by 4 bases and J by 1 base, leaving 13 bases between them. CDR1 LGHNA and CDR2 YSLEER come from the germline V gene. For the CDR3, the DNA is TGCGCCAGCAGCCCCTTTGGGTTGGCCCAAGAGACCCAGTACTTC. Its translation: CASSPFGLAQETQYF.

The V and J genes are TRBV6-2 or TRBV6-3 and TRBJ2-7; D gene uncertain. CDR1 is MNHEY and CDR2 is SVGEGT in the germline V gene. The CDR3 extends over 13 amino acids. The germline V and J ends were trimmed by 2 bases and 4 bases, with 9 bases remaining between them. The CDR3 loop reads CASSYPLRYEQYF. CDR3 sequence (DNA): TGTGCCAGCAGTTACCCCCTCCGATACGAGCAGTACTTC.

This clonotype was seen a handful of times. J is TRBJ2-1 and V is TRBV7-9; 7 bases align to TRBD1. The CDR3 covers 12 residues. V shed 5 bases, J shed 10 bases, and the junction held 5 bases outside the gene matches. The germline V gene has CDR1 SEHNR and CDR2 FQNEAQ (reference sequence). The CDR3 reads CASSPGGGEQFF. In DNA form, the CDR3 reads TGTGCCAGCAGCCCAGGGGGTGGAGAGCAGTTCTTC.

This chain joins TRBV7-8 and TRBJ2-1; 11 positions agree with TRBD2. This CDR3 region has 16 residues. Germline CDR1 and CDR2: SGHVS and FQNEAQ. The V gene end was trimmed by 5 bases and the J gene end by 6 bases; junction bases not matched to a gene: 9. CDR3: CASSPNSGGAVNEQFF. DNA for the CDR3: TGTGCCAGCAGCCCTAATAGCGGGGGGGCAGTCAATGAGCAGTTCTTC.